This T cell receptor beta chain is drawn from a study of Graves' ophthalmopathy and Graves' hyperthyroidism (dated by TCRdb to about 2018). About the full investigation: Peripheral blood was collected before any treatment was given, at the time of initial diagnosis. Once sampling was done, hyperthyroidism patients were given methimazole at a starting dose of 30 mg daily, while ophthalmopathy patients were given high-dose intravenous methylprednisolone. In total, 135 blood samples were TCR-sequenced: approximately 42 ophthalmopathy, around 75 hyperthyroidism and 17 hyperthyroidism-to-ophthalmopathy patients. For independent validation, a separate cohort was made up of approximately 19 hyperthyroidism patients plus 17 patients who later progressed from hyperthyroidism to ophthalmopathy. To explore V-J signatures that distinguish ophthalmopathy from hyperthyroidism, a discovery set of about a hundred patients was enrolled, made up of about 40 with ophthalmopathy and 55 to 65 with stable hyperthyroidism. In about six hyperthyroidism patients, the T-cell repertoires found in thyroid tissue were compared with those found in blood. To tell Graves' ophthalmopathy apart from Graves' hyperthyroidism, and to predict which patients would progress to ophthalmopathy, the study relied on TCR beta repertoire signatures. Beyond this particular receptor, the publication reports: In validation, the model predicted ophthalmopathy progression with nearly 71% sensitivity and about 73% specificity; 12 predicted patients were CT-confirmed with GO in a median of approximately 6.5 months. Most expanded thyroid clonotypes with frequency above 0.001 were also detected in blood, suggesting blood repertoires may reflect the thyroid immune response. The 13-signature model separated ophthalmopathy from stable hyperthyroidism with around 90% sensitivity and around 81% specificity in cross-validation, and 80%/75% in the test set. Sample size was not predetermined statistically, and investigators were not blinded to group allocation.

CDR1 and CDR2 were assigned from the germline V gene as SGHVS and FQNEAQ. The CDR3 goes from the cysteine to the phenylalanine over 14 residues. Solely the CDR3 DNA is kept, with 42 bases framed from the first base. V is clipped by 5 bases and J by 2 bases, and the sequence between their germline boundaries is 10 bases long. Ophthalmopathy patients had moderately to severely active disease, Clinical Activity Score of at least 3, NOSPECS grade of at least 4, and disease duration under 3 months. Patients were excluded if they had other autoimmune diseases, uncontrolled infections, pregnancy or lactation. Diagnosis was based on clinical symptoms, serum thyroxine, TRAb, thyroid ultrasound and orbital computed tomography. Ficoll-Paque density gradient centrifugation was used to isolate PBMCs from approximately 11 ml of fresh peripheral blood. Total RNA was extracted with Trizol reagent and quality-checked on an Agilent 2100 Bioanalyzer.

This clonotype was counted only a few times. Which antigen it targets is not known. The record has no base qualities; no much larger clone is one base away. TCR beta CDR3 regions were amplified from RNA transcripts for repertoire sequencing. The first round was an RT-PCR using HTBI primers with the Qiagen OneStep RT-PCR kit, and this first round was followed by a second-round multiplex PCR, then size selection and purification. Sequencing of the libraries was carried out on an Illumina HiSeq2000 in paired-end mode with 100 bp reads. The published analysis was carried out like this. SOAPnuke was used to process the reads, removing any read that contained adapters or uncalled bases, had a mean Phred below 15, or lacked an exact match to the constant primer or identifier. COPE v1.2.5 was used to merge the high-quality paired reads. Clonotypes were defined as unique nucleotide sequences and were aligned to IMGT TRB V, D and J references using MiTCR v1.1. Analysis was restricted to V-J combinations with a frequency above 0.0001, which covered 99% to 99.2% of repertoires. For each V-J combination, a TCR clonal expansion and chaos score was defined as F50 clonal expansion divided by the chaos observed in the TCRdist matrix. Welch's t-statistics and random forest were used to reduce features to about a dozen V-J combinations, which were fed into a naive Bayes classifier. Thyroid-blood repertoire similarity was quantified with the Morisita-Horn index. Using fastp at Q25 and MiXCR, TCRdb reprocessed the public reads and kept productive beta chains. Rows are unified per CDR3 protein, each entry keeping the most common DNA and genes. Clone size and V and J calls follow TCRdb, not the original study. This sample comprises 200,000 to 300,000 distinct CDR3 sequences, 40% to 50% of them detected only once. The ten largest clones capture roughly 45% of the sample.

This sequence originates from an adult man with Graves' ophthalmopathy. The material sequenced was peripheral blood. Recombination linked TRBV7-8 to TRBJ1-5, with no reliable assignment of the D segment. The encoded CDR3 is CASSLGYGNQPQHF. The DNA reads as follows: TGTGCCAGCAGCCTGGGGTATGGCAATCAGCCCCAGCATTTT.